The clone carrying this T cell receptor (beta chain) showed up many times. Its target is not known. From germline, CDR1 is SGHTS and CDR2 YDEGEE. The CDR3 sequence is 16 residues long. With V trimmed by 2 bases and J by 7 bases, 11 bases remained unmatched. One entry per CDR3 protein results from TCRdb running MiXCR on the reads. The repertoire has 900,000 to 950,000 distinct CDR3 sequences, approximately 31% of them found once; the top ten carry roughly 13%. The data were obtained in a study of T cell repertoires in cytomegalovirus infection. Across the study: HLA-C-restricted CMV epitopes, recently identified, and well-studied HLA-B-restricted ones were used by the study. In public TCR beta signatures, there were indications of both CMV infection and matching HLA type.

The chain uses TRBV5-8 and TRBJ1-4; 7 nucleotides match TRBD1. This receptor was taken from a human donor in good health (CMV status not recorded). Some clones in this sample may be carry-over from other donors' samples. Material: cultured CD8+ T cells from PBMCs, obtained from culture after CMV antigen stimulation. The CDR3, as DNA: TGTGCCAGCAGCTTTCTAGGACAGGTCGAGAGTGAAAAACTGTTTTTT. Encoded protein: CASSFLGQVESEKLFF.